This is a list of T cell receptor beta chains from one sample in a study of cytomegalovirus exposure and HLA in healthy donors. Method: immunoSEQ multiplex PCR; TCRdb's copy keeps in-frame clones and lacks some. The profile shows over 150,000 clones, about 75% of them singletons. The material sequenced was PBMCs. These receptor sequences come from a woman aged 50 to 60 in good health and CMV-seropositive. The CDR3 runs from the conserved cysteine through the conserved F or W.

j_gene | v_gene | CDR3aa
TRBJ2-7 | TRBV15 | CATSRPQDGSEQYF
TRBJ2-5 | TRBV7-7 | CASSSGRGETQYF
TRBJ1-1 | TRBV2 | CASSVQNTEAFF
TRBJ2-5 | TRBV25-1 | CASSGLAGGRETQYF
TRBJ1-1 | TRBV10-3 | CAISREGGGLAFF
TRBJ1-1 | TRBV5-4 | CASSTKSRTDEAFF
TRBJ2-2 | TRBV11-3 | CASSAGQSNTGELFF
TRBJ1-3 | TRBV7-8 | CASSLAQGGNTIYF
TRBJ2-2 | TRBV10-3 | CAIKGLANTGELFF
TRBJ2-5 | TRBV6-1 | CASRGQGVSETQYF
TRBJ2-3 | TRBV5-4 | CASSPGGNFNTDTQYF
TRBJ2-3 | TRBV7-8 | CASNIQGAADTQYF
TRBJ2-5 | TRBV4-1 | CASSQDIIRRDSPKETQYF
TRBJ1-1 | TRBV9 | CASTQTGAVNTEAFF
TRBJ2-5 | TRBV6-6 | CASRASGVGQKTQYF
TRBJ2-2 | TRBV5-1 | CASSLANRGGTGELFF
TRBJ2-2 | TRBV14 | CASSHLPGELFF
TRBJ2-1 | TRBV5-4 | CASSLGQGARNEQFF
TRBJ2-7 | TRBV2 | CASSRDTSYEQYF